The rows below give T cell receptor beta chains drawn from one sample of a study of blood T cell repertoires in COVID-19. Assay used: immunoSEQ multiplex PCR; TCRdb lists only in-frame clones, some missing. Among about 150,000 clones listed, 75% to 90% were seen once. Sequencing was carried out using PBMCs or T cells enriched from blood (not recorded which). Source of these receptors: a middle-aged man who had recovered from COVID-19. Both conserved end residues are part of each CDR3. A D gene is named only where the DNA matches it firmly. Clone size, where shown, is once, few, many, or a class for clones that have expanded.

d_call | clone_size | j_call | v_call | cdr3_aa | cdr3_nt
TRBD2 | . | TRBJ2-3 | TRBV5-1 | CASSSTSGSRSDTQYF | TGCGCCAGCAGCTCGACTAGCGGGAGTCGGTCAGATACGCAGTATTTT
. | . | TRBJ1-6 | TRBV9 | CASSVGAVYNSPLHF | TGTGCCAGCAGCGTAGGGGCAGTATATAATTCACCCCTCCACTTT
. | . | TRBJ1-2 | TRBV16 | CASSHANRVNYGYTF | TGTGCCAGCAGCCATGCGAACAGGGTTAACTATGGCTACACCTTC
TRBD1 | few | TRBJ1-6 | TRBV28 | CAIRGRSSSPLHF | TGTGCTATAAGGGGGCGTAGCAGTTCACCCCTCCACTTT
. | . | TRBJ1-2 | TRBV6-2/TRBV6-3 | CASSYHYSPYGYTF | TGTGCCAGCAGTTATCATTACAGCCCGTATGGCTACACCTTC
TRBD2 | . | TRBJ2-3 | TRBV5-1 | CASSLGTSGSTDTQYF | TGCGCCAGCAGCTTGGGTACTAGCGGGAGCACAGATACGCAGTATTTT
. | . | TRBJ1-2 | TRBV19 | CASSIRSGVGYTF | TGTGCCAGTAGTATAAGATCGGGGGTCGGCTACACCTTC
TRBD2 | . | TRBJ2-1 | TRBV19 | CASSMGLAGSILNEQFF | TGTGCCAGTAGTATGGGACTAGCGGGGTCGATACTCAATGAGCAGTTCTTC
. | . | TRBJ2-2 | TRBV14 | CASSIRGSPGELFF | TGTGCCAGCAGCATTAGGGGGTCTCCCGGGGAGCTGTTTTTT
. | . | TRBJ1-2 | TRBV5-1 | CASSLAGDQILGYTF | TGCGCCAGCAGCCTAGCAGGAGATCAAATCCTTGGCTACACCTTC
. | . | TRBJ1-1 | TRBV4-3 | CASSPRLGGLNTEAFF | TGCGCCAGCAGCCCCCGCCTAGGGGGACTGAACACTGAAGCTTTCTTT
. | . | TRBJ1-4 | TRBV7-9 | CASKLGATNEKLFF | TGTGCCAGCAAACTCGGGGCAACTAATGAAAAACTGTTTTTT
TRBD1 | . | TRBJ1-3 | TRBV5-8 | CASSKTNRGSAGNTIYF | TGTGCCAGCAGCAAAACAAACAGGGGTTCGGCTGGAAACACCATATATTTT
. | . | TRBJ1-2 | TRBV4-3 | CASSQRRSYGYTF | TGCGCCAGCAGCCAACGGAGAAGCTATGGCTACACCTTC
. | . | TRBJ2-7 | TRBV21-1 | CASSKNRTTRSGGEQYF | TGTGCCAGCAGCAAAAATCGGACAACTCGATCGGGGGGCGAGCAGTACTTC
. | . | TRBJ1-5 | TRBV19 | CASSAEAQRNSNQPQHF | TGTGCCAGTAGCGCAGAGGCGCAGAGAAATAGCAATCAGCCCCAGCATTTT
. | . | TRBJ2-5 | TRBV6-2/TRBV6-3 | CASSYMGPETQYF | TGTGCCAGCAGTTACATGGGGCCAGAGACCCAGTACTTC
. | . | TRBJ2-1 | TRBV7-3 | CASSLGGQNEQFF | TGTGCCAGCAGCTTAGGAGGACAGAATGAGCAGTTCTTC
TRBD1 | . | TRBJ1-1 | TRBV10-3 | CATIPRQGALNTEAFF | TGTGCCACCATACCTAGACAGGGGGCGTTGAACACTGAAGCTTTCTTT
. | . | TRBJ2-3 | TRBV5-4 | CASSLPRDTDTQYF | TGTGCCAGCAGCTTGCCGAGAGACACAGATACGCAGTATTTT
. | . | TRBJ2-1 | TRBV5-1 | CASSSTYGYNEQFF | TGCGCCAGCAGCTCTACTTACGGGTACAATGAGCAGTTCTTC
. | . | TRBJ2-6 | TRBV5-1 | CASSSRGTGANVLTF | TGCGCCAGCAGCTCCAGGGGCACTGGGGCCAACGTCCTGACTTTC
TRBD1 | . | TRBJ1-5 | TRBV18 | CASSQGTGGQPQHF | TGTGCCAGCTCACAGGGGACAGGTGGCCAGCCCCAGCATTTT
TRBD1 | . | TRBJ2-1 | TRBV9 | CASSPYAGQGRNEQFF | TGTGCCAGCAGCCCTTACGCGGGACAGGGTCGCAATGAGCAGTTCTTC
. | . | TRBJ1-1 | TRBV7-3 | CASSLNQLTEAFF | TGTGCCAGCAGCTTAAATCAGTTAACTGAAGCTTTCTTT
TRBD1 | . | TRBJ1-5 | TRBV2 | CASSRDRRANQPQHF | TGTGCCAGCTCCCGGGACAGGAGAGCCAATCAGCCCCAGCATTTT
TRBD1 | . | TRBJ1-4 | TRBV28 | CASSLPPTGWNEKLFF | TGTGCCAGCAGTTTACCCCCGACAGGGTGGAATGAAAAACTGTTTTTT
. | . | TRBJ2-2 | TRBV11-3 | CASSLGVSTGELFF | TGTGCCAGCAGCTTAGGAGTCTCGACCGGGGAGCTGTTTTTT
TRBD1 | . | TRBJ1-2 | TRBV14 | CASSQVDRSNYGYTF | TGTGCCAGCAGCCAAGTGGACAGGTCGAACTATGGCTACACCTTC
. | . | TRBJ2-1 | TRBV19 | CASSIQGYNEQFF | TGTGCCAGTAGTATTCAGGGGTACAATGAGCAGTTCTTC
. | . | TRBJ2-5 | TRBV5-4 | CASSSRLGKQETQYF | TGTGCCAGCAGCTCAAGACTAGGGAAACAAGAGACCCAGTACTTC
TRBD1 | . | TRBJ2-7 | TRBV4-1 | CASSTRGSGQGHEQYF | TGCGCCAGCAGCACACGAGGTTCGGGACAGGGTCACGAGCAGTACTTC
TRBD1 | . | TRBJ1-2 | TRBV28 | CASRSTGQGASGYTF | TGTGCCAGCAGATCCACGGGACAGGGGGCGTCTGGCTACACCTTC
. | once | TRBJ1-2 | TRBV5-6 | CASSRDLWVYGYTF | TGTGCCAGCAGCCGGGATCTCTGGGTCTATGGCTACACCTTC
. | . | TRBJ2-2 | TRBV19 | CATQSPGSTGELFF | TGTGCCACTCAGTCCCCGGGGTCCACCGGGGAGCTGTTTTTT
. | . | TRBJ2-5 | TRBV9 | CASSVGGTQYF | TGTGCCAGCAGCGTAGGCGGGACCCAGTACTTC
. | . | TRBJ1-4 | TRBV28 | CATLTSQNEKLFF | TGTGCCACCTTGACAAGCCAAAATGAAAAACTGTTTTTT
TRBD2 | . | TRBJ2-5 | TRBV2 | CASSESGSGSGETQYF | TGTGCCAGCAGTGAATCGGGTAGCGGGAGTGGTGAGACCCAGTACTTC
. | . | TRBJ2-1 | TRBV20-1 | CSASLAYNEQFF | TGCAGTGCTAGTTTAGCATACAATGAGCAGTTCTTC
. | . | TRBJ1-6 | TRBV6-5 | CASSRAGDSPLHF | TGTGCCAGCAGCAGGGCCGGCGATTCACCCCTCCACTTT
. | . | TRBJ2-2 | TRBV12-3/TRBV12-4 | CASRLAYTGELFF | TGTGCCAGCAGACTAGCTTACACCGGGGAGCTGTTTTTT
. | few | TRBJ1-5 | TRBV27 | CASSLGRNQPQHF | TGTGCCAGCAGTTTAGGGAGGAATCAGCCCCAGCATTTT
. | . | TRBJ2-1 | TRBV19 | CATSRDTLGNEQFF | TGTGCCACCAGCCGGGACACCCTGGGCAATGAGCAGTTCTTC
TRBD1 | . | TRBJ2-2 | TRBV7-3 | CASSFVQGTGELFF | TGTGCCAGCAGCTTTGTACAGGGGACCGGGGAGCTGTTTTTT
. | few | TRBJ1-3 | TRBV9 | CASSTGGGNTIYF | TGTGCCAGCTCGACCGGGGGTGGAAACACCATATATTTT
. | . | TRBJ2-1 | TRBV2 | CASTRGGLNNEQFF | TGTGCCAGCACCAGAGGTGGACTAAACAATGAGCAGTTCTTC
. | . | TRBJ1-1 | TRBV3-1/TRBV3-2 | CASSHTGTNTEAFF | TGTGCCAGCAGTCATACGGGAACCAACACTGAAGCTTTCTTT
TRBD2 | . | TRBJ2-3 | TRBV6-4 | CASSDSLAGADTQYF | TGTGCCAGCAGTGACTCACTAGCGGGAGCAGATACGCAGTATTTT
TRBD2 | . | TRBJ2-2 | TRBV9 | CASSVLAGVVAGELFF | TGTGCCAGCAGCGTCCTAGCGGGAGTGGTCGCCGGGGAGCTGTTTTTT
TRBD1 | . | TRBJ1-6 | TRBV27 | CASSLDRGKRPPLHF | TGTGCCAGCAGTTTGGACAGGGGGAAGAGGCCACCCCTCCACTTT
TRBD1 | . | TRBJ1-1 | TRBV6-1 | CASSEKDRGTEAFF | TGTGCCAGCAGTGAAAAGGACAGGGGCACTGAAGCTTTCTTT
TRBD2 | . | TRBJ2-5 | TRBV7-6 | CASSLQAGGYLETQYF | TGTGCCAGCAGCTTACAAGCGGGGGGCTATCTAGAGACCCAGTACTTC
. | . | TRBJ2-5 | TRBV7-3 | CASSKYRADETQYF | TGTGCCAGCAGCAAATACAGGGCTGATGAGACCCAGTACTTC
. | . | TRBJ2-3 | TRBV19 | CASSISYGSSPDTQYF | TGTGCCAGTAGTATCTCCTACGGGAGTAGCCCAGATACGCAGTATTTT
. | . | TRBJ2-3 | TRBV9 | CASSRTTGASTDTQYF | TGTGCCAGCAGCCGAACAACTGGAGCGAGCACAGATACGCAGTATTTT
. | . | TRBJ1-4 | TRBV5-4 | CASSFRATNEKLFF | TGTGCCAGCAGTTTCCGGGCAACTAATGAAAAACTGTTTTTT
. | once | TRBJ2-7 | TRBV7-2 | CASSLGPSQEQYF | TGTGCCAGCAGCTTAGGGCCTAGCCAAGAGCAGTACTTC
. | . | TRBJ1-5 | TRBV15 | CATSRDPGTISNQPQHF | TGTGCCACCAGCAGAGACCCCGGGACAATAAGCAATCAGCCCCAGCATTTT